The clone carrying this T cell receptor (beta chain) was observed a few times. One end of the junction varies from germline; a read error may be responsible. CDR1 MNHEY and CDR2 SMNVEV come from the germline V gene (reference sequence). The CDR3 extends over 15 amino acids. Alongside a J-beta primer mix, a sample-barcoded 5' primer served in a second PCR lasting roughly 7 to 12 cycles. TCRdb reprocessed the 5' RACE reads via MiXCR and lists one record per CDR3 protein. Of approximately 1,700,000 distinct CDR3 sequences in the sample, about two fifths were seen once. This sample is drawn from a study of blood T cells in healthy people across ages.

The chain recombines TRBV27 with TRBJ2-3; no firm D call. This clonotype was sampled from a human donor in good health. Sequencing used blood. For the CDR3, the DNA is TGTGCCAGCAGGTTATCACACACACACACAGATACGCAGTATTTT. This gives the protein CASRLSHTHTDTQYF.